This T cell receptor beta chain was recorded in a study of blood T cell repertoires in COVID-19. Study summary: Collection of acute and convalescent COVID-19 samples took place in the United States, Italy and Spain. The cDNA or gDNA used as material had been derived from T cells, B-cell-depleted T cells, or PBMCs.

Enrolled through a virtual design, the participants were between about 18 and 89 years of age and came from some 26 US areas. Cohort 3 recovery required two negative PCRs, clearance, or symptom resolution. The CDR3 has 17 residues. Germline assignment: CDR1 LNHNV and CDR2 YYDKDF (reference sequence). V dropped 3 bases and J dropped 2; count of bases not matched to a gene: 9. The method was immunoSEQ multiplex PCR; TCRdb's version includes in-frame clones alone and lacks a portion of them. The sample lists 400,000 or so clones, around 91% occurring once. This receptor was identified in a man aged 25 to 45 who had recovered from COVID-19. J is TRBJ2-7 and V is TRBV15, with TRBD2 identical over 11 bases. The sample comprised PBMCs or T cells enriched from blood (not recorded which). This CDR3 is CATSRLRGTSGAYEQYF. The CDR3 DNA sequence: TGTGCCACCAGCAGGTTAAGAGGGACTAGCGGCGCCTACGAGCAGTACTTC.